A selection of T cell receptor beta chains follows, all from one sample in a study of shared clonotypes between healthy human individuals. Method: immunoSEQ multiplex PCR; TCRdb's copy keeps in-frame clones and lacks some. The table includes 2,100,000 or so clones, almost 96% detected once. Sequenced input: naive CD4+ T cells sorted from blood. The receptors were sampled from a man aged 18 to 29 in good health. The CDR3 runs from the conserved cysteine through the conserved F or W. D genes are given only for firm matches. Not every row has a clone size; where given, it reads once, few, many or a size class.

DNA	CDR3	size	V	J	D
TGTGCCAGTAATGCCGACAGGGGTTATAGCAATCAGCCCCAGCATTTT	CASNADRGYSNQPQHF	once	TRBV19	TRBJ1-5	TRBD1
TGTGCCAGCACACCACGCGACAGGGACAATTCACCCCTCCACTTT	CASTPRDRDNSPLHF	-	TRBV27	TRBJ1-6	TRBD1
TGTGCCAGCAGTTTAACTAGCGGGGGGCCGGGGACCCAGTACTTC	CASSLTSGGPGTQYF	once	TRBV28	TRBJ2-5	TRBD2
TGTGCCAGCAGCTGGTACAGGACCCTTACCTACGAGCAGTACTTC	CASSWYRTLTYEQYF	-	TRBV28	TRBJ2-7	-
TGCAGTACTTGGGGTGGTAATGAAAAACTGTTTTTT	CSTWGGNEKLFF	-	TRBV29-1	TRBJ1-4	-
TGTGCCAGCACTGAAAACCAACGGACAGGGCGTTCACCCCTCCACTTT	CASTENQRTGRSPLHF	-	TRBV25-1	TRBJ1-6	TRBD1
TGTGCCAGCAGTGAAATCCGGTTCGGGGCCTACAATGAGCAGTTCTTC	CASSEIRFGAYNEQFF	-	TRBV6-1	TRBJ2-1	-
TGCGCCACCGGCGCAAGGGACTCGAATTCACCCCTCCACTTT	CATGARDSNSPLHF	few	TRBV4-1	TRBJ1-6	-
TGTGCCAGCAGACACAGGGTTACTGGAAACACCATATATTTT	CASRHRVTGNTIYF	-	TRBV25-1	TRBJ1-3	-
TGTGCCAGCAGCCGACTTAGAGGGACCGGGGAGCTGTTTTTT	CASSRLRGTGELFF	-	TRBV6-4	TRBJ2-2	-
TGTGCCAGCAGTTCGATGGTGGGGGAGCAGTACTTC	CASSSMVGEQYF	-	TRBV6-5	TRBJ2-7	-
TGTGCCAGCAGTTCCCGCCCGGGACAGGGCTCCTACGAGCAGTACTTC	CASSSRPGQGSYEQYF	-	TRBV27	TRBJ2-7	TRBD1
TGTGCCAGCAGAACGGGGGCCCTTACCCAGTACTTC	CASRTGALTQYF	-	TRBV27	TRBJ2-5	-
TGTGCCAGCAGGGCAGGGGGGTCGCGGGAGACCCAGTACTTC	CASRAGGSRETQYF	-	TRBV6-1	TRBJ2-5	-
TGTGCCTGGAGCTCCGCAGCGAGCAATCAGCCCCAGCATTTT	CAWSSAASNQPQHF	-	TRBV30	TRBJ1-5	-
TGTGCCAGCAGTGCAGGGCCTAGCAATCAGCCCCAGCATTTT	CASSAGPSNQPQHF	-	TRBV6-1	TRBJ1-5	-
TGTGCCAGCAGGAGGGGACAGGGTAGGCAGCCCCAGCATTTT	CASRRGQGRQPQHF	-	TRBV6-1	TRBJ1-5	TRBD1
TGTGCCAGCAGCTCCTCGGCGCTAGCGTGGTATACGCAGTATTTT	CASSSSALAWYTQYF	-	TRBV7-2	TRBJ2-3	-
TGTGCCAGCAGCTATTCTATGACAGGTCTCTCTGGCTACACCTTC	CASSYSMTGLSGYTF	-	TRBV14	TRBJ1-2	-
TGTGCCAGCAGTTACTGGGGCAGACAAAACACTGAAGCTTTCTTT	CASSYWGRQNTEAFF	once	TRBV6-6	TRBJ1-1	-
TGCGCCAGCAGCCAAGAGTTGTCGTATGAGCAGTTCTTC	CASSQELSYEQFF	-	TRBV4-3	TRBJ2-1	-
TGTGCCAGCAGCTTAACGGGCGACTATAATTCACCCCTCCACTTT	CASSLTGDYNSPLHF	-	TRBV7-3	TRBJ1-6	-
TGTGCCAGTCGAATGACCGGTTTCTACGAGCAGTACTTC	CASRMTGFYEQYF	-	TRBV27	TRBJ2-7	-
TGTGCCAGCAGCGTAGCTACAGTTAATTCACCCCTCCACTTT	CASSVATVNSPLHF	once	TRBV9	TRBJ1-6	-
TGTGCCAGCAGCCAGGGGCCCACCACGCAGTATTTT	CASSQGPTTQYF	-	TRBV7-2	TRBJ2-3	-
TGTGCCAGCAGTTTAGGAGGGGTAGGAGAAAAACTGTTTTTT	CASSLGGVGEKLFF	-	TRBV27	TRBJ1-4	-
TGTGCCAGCAGCACGCCCCAGACTAGCGGGAGCCACGAGCAGTACTTC	CASSTPQTSGSHEQYF	-	TRBV21-1	TRBJ2-7	-
TGTGCCAGCAGTGAAGCACGGCTAGCGGGCCCCGAGCAGTTCTTC	CASSEARLAGPEQFF	-	TRBV2	TRBJ2-1	TRBD2
TGTGCCAGCAGCTTCGACTCCTTCGGCGAGCAGTACTTC	CASSFDSFGEQYF	-	TRBV5-4	TRBJ2-7	-
TGTGCCAGCAGCCCCGGGACAGGACGCTCCTACGAGCAGTACTTC	CASSPGTGRSYEQYF	-	TRBV5-5	TRBJ2-7	TRBD1
TGCGCCAGCAGCTTGGGGTCGGGTATGGGGGAGACCCAGTACTTC	CASSLGSGMGETQYF	-	TRBV5-1	TRBJ2-5	-
TGTGCCAGCAGCTCGGGATCCTACGGCACCGGGGAGCTGTTTTTT	CASSSGSYGTGELFF	-	TRBV7-8	TRBJ2-2	-
TGTGCCAGTAGTATAGGAGGGCTGCGGAGCTCTGGAAACACCATATATTTT	CASSIGGLRSSGNTIYF	-	TRBV19	TRBJ1-3	-
TGTGCCCCCACCGGGGGCGGACTAGCGGACCCTACCGAGCAGTACTTC	CAPTGGGLADPTEQYF	-	TRBV7-6	TRBJ2-7	TRBD2
TGCGCCAGCAGCTCCGGACAGGGGGCGGTTGGTTTCGGGGAGCAGTACTTC	CASSSGQGAVGFGEQYF	-	TRBV5-1	TRBJ2-7	TRBD1
TGTGCCAGCAGCCAGAACAGGGGAGCAGATACGCAGTATTTT	CASSQNRGADTQYF	-	TRBV11-2	TRBJ2-3	TRBD1
TGTGCCAGCAGCTCCAGCGGGGGCTGGTTCCAAGAGACCCAGTACTTC	CASSSSGGWFQETQYF	-	TRBV5-6	TRBJ2-5	TRBD2
TGTGCCAGCAGCCCTCGACAGTACTATAATTCACCCCTCCACTTT	CASSPRQYYNSPLHF	-	TRBV5-6	TRBJ1-6	-
TGTGCCAGCAGCAGGGGGAACACCGGGGAGCTGTTTTTT	CASSRGNTGELFF	-	TRBV2	TRBJ2-2	-